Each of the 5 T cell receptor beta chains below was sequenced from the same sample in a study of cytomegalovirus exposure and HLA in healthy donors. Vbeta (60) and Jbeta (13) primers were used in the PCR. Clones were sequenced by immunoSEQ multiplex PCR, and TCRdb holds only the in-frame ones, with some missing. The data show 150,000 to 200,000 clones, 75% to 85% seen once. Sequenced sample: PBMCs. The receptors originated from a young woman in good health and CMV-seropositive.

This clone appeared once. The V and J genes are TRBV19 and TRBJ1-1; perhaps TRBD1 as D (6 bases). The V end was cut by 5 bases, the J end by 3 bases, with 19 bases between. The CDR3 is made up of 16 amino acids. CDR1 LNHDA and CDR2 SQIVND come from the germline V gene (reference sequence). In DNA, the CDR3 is TGTGCCAGTAGTCCGTTATACGGGGGGCGCGACACTGAAGCTTTCTTT. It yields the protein CASSPLYGGRDTEAFF.

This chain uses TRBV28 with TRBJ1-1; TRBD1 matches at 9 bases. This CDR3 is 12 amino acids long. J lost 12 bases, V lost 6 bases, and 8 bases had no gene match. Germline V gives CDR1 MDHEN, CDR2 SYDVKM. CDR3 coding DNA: TGTGCCAGCAGACAGGGGGCCGGGTGGACTTTCTTT. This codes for CASRQGAGWTFF.

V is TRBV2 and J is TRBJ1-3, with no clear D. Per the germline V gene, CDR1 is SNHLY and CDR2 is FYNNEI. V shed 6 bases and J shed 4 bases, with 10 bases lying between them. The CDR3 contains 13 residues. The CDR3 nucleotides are TGTGCCAGCAGGGGAGGGCTCGGAAACACCATATATTTT. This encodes CASRGGLGNTIYF.

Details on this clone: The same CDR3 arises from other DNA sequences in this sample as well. CDR3 amino acids: CASSEDRDSYNSPLHF. Here the CDR3 DNA reads TGTGCCAGCAGTGAAGACAGGGACTCCTATAATTCACCCCTCCACTTT. V gene TRBV6-1 combines with J gene TRBJ1-6; perhaps TRBD1 as D (6 bases). The V and J ends lost 1 base and 0 bases respectively, with 7 bases between them. The germline V gene encodes CDR1 MNHNS and CDR2 SASEGT. This CDR3 is built from 16 residues.

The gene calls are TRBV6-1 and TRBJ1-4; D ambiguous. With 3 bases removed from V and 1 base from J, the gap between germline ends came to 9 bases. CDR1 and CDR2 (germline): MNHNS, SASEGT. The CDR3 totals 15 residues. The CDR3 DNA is TGTGCCAGCAGTGATTCCGGGAGAACTAATGAAAAACTGTTTTTT. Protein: CASSDSGRTNEKLFF.